This entry is about one T cell receptor (beta chain). The data stem from a study of blood T cell repertoires in COVID-19. The wider study: Sources were T cells, B-cell-depleted T cells, or PBMCs; the material itself was cDNA or gDNA.

Here immunoSEQ multiplex PCR was the method, and the copy in TCRdb shows in-frame clones only, minus some. The sample includes 470,000 or so clones, approximately 83% of them seen just once. CDR1 is SGHAT and CDR2 is FQNNGV in the germline V gene. V lost 4 bases, J lost 0 bases, and 19 bases lay in between. There are 18 residues in the CDR3. The chain carries TRBV11-2 and TRBJ1-5; maybe TRBD1 (6 bases). Material: peripheral blood. The clonotype was recovered from a human donor in a cohort sampled during active COVID-19. CDR3 in amino acids: CASSSERTAPYSNQPQHF. The CDR3, as DNA: TGTGCCAGCAGCTCTGAGAGGACAGCTCCGTATAGCAATCAGCCCCAGCATTTT.